This TCR beta chain came from a study of cytotoxic CD8 clonotypes in ibrutinib-treated CLL. Here immunoSEQ multiplex PCR was the method, and the copy in TCRdb shows in-frame clones only, minus some. The repertoire holds 120,000 to 150,000 clones, 80% to 95% seen once, with roughly 10% in the top ten. Germline values: CDR1 SGHRS, CDR2 YFSETQ. V lost 6 bases and J lost 4, with 16 bases in between. CDR3 size: 14 residues. The chain joins TRBV5-1 to TRBJ2-5; the D gene is possibly TRBD1 (5 bases). The TCR comes from a human donor with chronic lymphocytic leukemia. The specimen comprised PBMCs, sampled after 12 months of ibrutinib treatment. CDR3 amino acids: CASNTASGSETQYF. Here the CDR3 DNA reads TGCGCCAGCAACACTGCCTCAGGGTCAGAGACCCAGTACTTC.